This record looks at one TCR beta chain sequence and its context. The data are from a study of blood T cells in healthy people across ages. Primers used in a second PCR of about 6 to 11 cycles were a sample-barcoded 5' primer and a J-beta primer mix. Using its own MiXCR run on the 5' RACE reads, TCRdb lists one record per CDR3 protein. The data hold around 1,000,000 distinct CDR3 sequences, with around two fifths observed a single time. The CDR3 contains 14 residues. Per germline, CDR1 LGHNT and CDR2 FRNRAP. V gave up 0 bases and J gave up 2 bases, with 6 bases separating them. The J gene is TRBJ2-3, the V gene TRBV12-5, with D hard to call. This clonotype was sampled from a man younger than 30 in good health. The sequencing input was blood. In nucleotides, the CDR3 is TGTGCTAGTGGTTTGGTACCAGACACAGATACGCAGTATTTT. Translation gives CASGLVPDTDTQYF.